These 23 T cell receptor beta chains were all obtained from the same sample, sequenced in a study of T cell responses to AZD1222 COVID-19 vaccine. Data came from immunoSEQ multiplex PCR; TCRdb stores just in-frame clones and leaves some out. This table has under 150,000 clones, 90% to 95% appearing once. This sample comprised peripheral blood, obtained on day 0 of AZD1222 vaccination. The source is an adult in good health.

The chain joins TRBV5-1 to TRBJ1-6; no reliable D call. The germline V gene has CDR1 SGHRS and CDR2 YFSETQ. CDR3 length: 14 amino acids. Trimming removed 0 bases from V and 6 bases from J, with 7 bases in between. The CDR3 sequence: CASSLASFNSPLHF. The CDR3, as DNA: TGCGCCAGCAGCTTGGCTAGTTTTAATTCACCCCTCCACTTT.

The chain uses TRBV10-3 and TRBJ1-2; D is perhaps TRBD1 (5 bases). Trimming cost V 5 bases and J 2 bases, with 12 bases left between them. The CDR3 is 14 amino acids. CDR1 is ENHRY, CDR2 SYGVKD, per germline. The DNA for the CDR3 is TGTGCCATCAGTTCGGACACTGCCAACTATGGCTACACCTTC. Translating it yields CAISSDTANYGYTF.

The J gene is TRBJ1-2, the V gene TRBV6-1, with 8 nucleotides matching TRBD1. CDR1 MNHNS and CDR2 SASEGT come from the germline V gene. With V trimmed by 4 bases and J by 4 bases, 17 bases remained unmatched. CDR3 length: 18 residues. The DNA for the CDR3 is TGTGCCAGCAGTGTTGGCTTCGACAGGGGAGGGCTTCTCTATGGCTACACCTTC. This gives the protein CASSVGFDRGGLLYGYTF.

This clone was counted a single time. This chain links TRBV5-4 with TRBJ1-2, with TRBD1 matching over 7 bases. CDR1 and CDR2 from the germline V gene are SGHNT and YYREEE (reference sequence). The length of the CDR3 is 15 residues. Trimming removed 4 bases from V and 4 bases from J; junction bases left unmatched: 10. The CDR3 loop is CASSGKQGSRYGYTF. Written as DNA, the CDR3 is TGTGCCAGCAGCGGTAAACAGGGGAGCCGCTATGGCTACACCTTC.

V usage is TRBV19 and J usage is TRBJ2-1; TRBD2 matches at 8 bases. The ends lost 9 bases at V and 5 bases at J; junction bases unmatched: 6. This CDR3 is built from 13 residues. Germline assignment: CDR1 LNHDA and CDR2 SQIVND (reference sequence). In DNA, the CDR3 is TGTGCCAGCGCTAAGCGGGAGAACAATGAGCAGTTCTTC. This translates into CASAKRENNEQFF.

This chain uses TRBV28 with TRBJ1-5, with D possibly matching TRBD1 (5 bases). The CDR3 runs to 14 residues. V lost 4 bases and J 9 bases, leaving 16 bases between the germline ends. The V gene's germline CDR1 is MDHEN and CDR2 SYDVKM. In DNA form, the CDR3 reads TGTGCCAGCAGTTCGGGGGGACCTCGGTGGCCCCAGCATTTT. It specifies CASSSGGPRWPQHF. The full variable domain, in which reference TRBV28 and TRBJ1-5 provide the parts outside the CDR3, is DVKVTQSSRYLVKRTGEKVFLECVQDMDHENMFWYRQDPGLGLRLIYFSYDVKMKEKGDIPEGYSVSREKKERFSLILESASTNQTSMYLCASSSGGPRWPQHFGDGTRLSIL.

V and J are TRBV10-3 and TRBJ1-5; 8 bases align to TRBD1. The J segment lost 4 bases and the V segment lost 7 bases, leaving 6 bases of the junction unmatched. The CDR3 extends over 14 amino acids. Germline values: CDR1 ENHRY, CDR2 SYGVKD. The CDR3 protein is CAITPDRDNQPQHF. DNA for the CDR3: TGTGCCATCACCCCGGACAGGGATAATCAGCCCCAGCATTTT.

The gene calls are TRBV3-1 (or the pseudogene TRBV3-2) and TRBJ2-1, with D maybe TRBD2 (5 bases). CDR1 is LGHDT and CDR2 is YNNKEL in the germline V gene (reference sequence). The CDR3 has 16 residues. Trimming pared 3 bases from V and 0 bases from J, leaving 12 bases between. This CDR3 is CASSHVLGSSYNEQFF. The CDR3 nucleotides read TGTGCCAGCAGCCATGTTTTAGGGAGCTCCTACAATGAGCAGTTCTTC.

This chain uses TRBV28 with TRBJ2-2; D ambiguous. The CDR3 consists of 13 residues. The germline V gene encodes CDR1 MDHEN and CDR2 SYDVKM. Trimming removed 3 bases at V and 8 bases at J, with 10 bases between. In nucleotides, the CDR3 is TGTGCCAGCAGTTTGCCTCCTGGAGGGGAGCTGTTTTTT. This codes for CASSLPPGGELFF.

The V gene is TRBV28, the J gene TRBJ1-2; 10 nucleotides agree with TRBD1. The CDR3 has 15 amino acids. Germline-derived CDR1 and CDR2 are MDHEN and SYDVKM. The ends lost 7 bases at V and 2 bases at J; junction bases unmatched: 7. The CDR3 sequence: CASIFSGQGNYGYTF. The CDR3 DNA follows: TGTGCCAGCATCTTCTCGGGACAGGGGAACTATGGCTACACCTTC.

This sequence joins TRBV7-9 and TRBJ2-7; D is ambiguous. The germline V gene encodes CDR1 SEHNR and CDR2 FQNEAQ (reference sequence). Trimming shortened V by 3 bases and J by 2 bases, and 5 bases separated the two germline ends. The CDR3 loop spans 12 amino acids. As DNA, the CDR3 is TGTGCCAGCAGCTTCAGCCCCTACGAGCAGTACTTC. As protein: CASSFSPYEQYF.

Here the CDR3 DNA reads TGTGCCAGCAGCTTACGGGGCGGCGGGGGGCGCGAAGGAGAAAAACTGTTTTTT. This codes for CASSLRGGGGREGEKLFF. This chain joins TRBV11-2 and TRBJ1-4, with a possible D match to TRBD1 (6 bases). The CDR3 is 18 amino acids. Germline lookup yields CDR1 SGHAT and CDR2 FQNNGV. V was pared by 2 bases and J by 8 bases, with 24 bases between.

For the CDR3, the DNA is TGTGCCAGCAGCCCTACGGACGGAGAGACCCAGTACTTC. Translation gives CASSPTDGETQYF. The chain has TRBV3-1 (or the pseudogene TRBV3-2) and TRBJ2-5; D uncertain. The CDR3 totals 13 residues. Trimming shortened V by 4 bases and J by 4 bases, and 10 bases separated the two germline ends. Germline V lookup: CDR1 LGHDT, CDR2 YNNKEL (reference sequence).

This clone was counted a single time. This sequence joins TRBV10-3 and TRBJ1-1; D is possibly TRBD1 (5 bases). This CDR3 region has 18 residues. The germline V and J ends were trimmed by 0 bases and 1 base, with 18 bases remaining between them. Looked up from germline, CDR1 is ENHRY and CDR2 is SYGVKD. The CDR3 sequence is CAISESRGLEKTNTEAFF. Here the CDR3 DNA reads TGTGCCATCAGTGAGTCAAGGGGCCTCGAGAAAACGAACACTGAAGCTTTCTTT.

This chain connects TRBV6-5 to TRBJ2-5, with TRBD1 identical over 7 bases. This CDR3 contains 13 residues. CDR1 is MNHEY and CDR2 is SVGAGI in the germline V gene. The junction had 5 bases not matched to a gene; V was cut back by 6 bases and J by 4 bases. The CDR3 here is CASRNRGSETQYF. CDR3 sequence (DNA): TGTGCCAGCAGGAACAGGGGTTCAGAGACCCAGTACTTC.

This clone has only a few counts. The chain is built from TRBV28 and TRBJ2-7, with D unresolved. V dropped 2 bases and J dropped 6 bases, with 17 bases sitting between them. This CDR3 has 15 residues. Germline CDR1 and CDR2: MDHEN and SYDVKM. CDR3 region: CASSLGSLGPSEQYF. DNA for the CDR3: TGTGCCAGCAGTTTAGGCTCACTTGGGCCCTCCGAGCAGTACTTC.

The CDR3 sequence is CASRTGGLAKNIQYF. For the CDR3, the DNA is TGTGCCAGCAGAACAGGGGGTCTAGCCAAAAACATTCAGTACTTC. The chain is built from TRBV6-5 and TRBJ2-4, with 8 bases matching TRBD1. Germline V gene lookup returns CDR1 MNHEY and CDR2 SVGAGI. V trimming: 6 bases; J trimming: 0 bases; junction bases outside the gene matches: 4. The CDR3 runs 15 residues.

This chain links TRBV7-6 with TRBJ1-1, with D uncertain. This CDR3 has 11 residues. Trimming removed 5 bases from V and 7 bases from J, with 8 bases in between. The germline V gene has CDR1 SGHVS and CDR2 FNYEAQ. CDR3 nucleotides: TGTGCCAGCAGCCAGTCGGGTGAAGCTTTCTTT. Its translation: CASSQSGEAFF.

This clone was picked up one time. The chain has TRBV28 and TRBJ2-1; no clear D gene. V lost 6 bases, J lost 7 bases, and 22 bases lay in between. The CDR3 extends over 16 amino acids. Germline-derived CDR1 and CDR2 are MDHEN and SYDVKM. This CDR3 is CASSPTLAPIQNEQFF. The CDR3 DNA reads TGTGCCAGCAGCCCGACGCTCGCACCGATACAGAATGAGCAGTTCTTC.

The chain links TRBV29-1 to TRBJ1-2; no definite D call. This CDR3 has 12 residues. Germline CDR1 is SQVTM and CDR2 is ANQGSEA. V gave up 6 bases and J gave up 0 bases, with 8 bases separating them. CDR3 sequence: CSVGLPNYGYTF. The CDR3 region has the DNA TGCAGCGTAGGACTGCCTAACTATGGCTACACCTTC.

The gene calls are TRBV5-4 and TRBJ2-7; D perhaps matches TRBD1 (6 bases). Deletions cut 2 bases from V and 9 bases from J, with 18 bases between. Germline CDR1 SGHNT, CDR2 YYREEE (reference sequence). The CDR3 covers 14 residues. The CDR3 reads CASSFGGSGRGQYF. DNA for the CDR3: TGTGCCAGCAGCTTTGGCGGGTCGGGCAGGGGGCAGTACTTC.

The chain employs TRBV15 and TRBJ2-3; TRBD2 is a possible D gene (6 bases). V dropped 0 bases and J dropped 3 bases, with 10 bases sitting between them. CDR3 length equals 15 residues. Germline values: CDR1 LNHNV, CDR2 YYDKDF (reference sequence). The chain's CDR3 is CATSRDPAGTDTQYF. The DNA for the CDR3 is TGTGCCACCAGCAGAGACCCCGCGGGGACAGATACGCAGTATTTT. Using reference TRBV15 and TRBJ2-3 for the parts outside the CDR3, the full variable domain is DAMVIQNPRYQVTQFGKPVTLSCSQTLNHNVMYWYQQKSSQAPKLLFHYYDKDFNNEADTPDNFQSRRPNTSFCFLDIRSPGLGDTAMYLCATSRDPAGTDTQYFGPGTRLTVL.

This clone is a singleton in its sample. The V gene is TRBV7-2, the J gene TRBJ2-7, with D tentatively TRBD2 (5 bases). The CDR3 runs 13 residues. The germline V gene has CDR1 SGHTA and CDR2 FQGNSA. V was shortened by 4 bases and J by 12 bases, with 19 bases between the two germline ends. In DNA form, the CDR3 reads TGTGCCAGCAGCTCCGGTCCGGGTTATGCGGGGTACTTC. It translates to CASSSGPGYAGYF. Filled out from reference TRBV7-2 and TRBJ2-7, the complete variable domain reads GAGVSQSPSNKVTEKGKDVELRCDPISGHTALYWYRQSLGQGLEFLIYFQGNSAPDKSGLPSDRFSAERTGGSVSTLTIQRTQQEDSAVYLCASSSGPGYAGYFGPGTRLTVT.